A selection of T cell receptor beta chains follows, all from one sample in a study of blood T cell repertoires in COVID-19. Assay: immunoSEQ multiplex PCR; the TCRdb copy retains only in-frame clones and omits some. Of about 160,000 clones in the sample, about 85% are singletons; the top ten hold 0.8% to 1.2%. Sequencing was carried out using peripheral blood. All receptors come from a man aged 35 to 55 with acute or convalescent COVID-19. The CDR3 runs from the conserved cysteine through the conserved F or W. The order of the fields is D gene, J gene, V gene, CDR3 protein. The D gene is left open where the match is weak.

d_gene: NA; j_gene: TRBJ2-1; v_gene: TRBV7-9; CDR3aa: CASSSPLGDEQFF
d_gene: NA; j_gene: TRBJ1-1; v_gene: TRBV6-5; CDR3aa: CASSRGGTEAFF
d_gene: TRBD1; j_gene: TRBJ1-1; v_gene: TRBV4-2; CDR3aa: CASSRGTGGTNTEAFF
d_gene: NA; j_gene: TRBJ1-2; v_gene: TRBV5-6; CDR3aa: CASSLGETNGYTF
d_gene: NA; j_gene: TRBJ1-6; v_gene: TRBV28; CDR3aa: CASSSGSRASNSPLHF
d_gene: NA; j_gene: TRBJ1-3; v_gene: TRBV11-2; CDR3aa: CASSLGTYGNTIYF
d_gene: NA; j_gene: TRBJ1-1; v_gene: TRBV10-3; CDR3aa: CAISTDSNTEAFF
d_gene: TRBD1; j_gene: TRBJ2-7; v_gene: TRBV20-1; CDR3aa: CSASSGGEQYF
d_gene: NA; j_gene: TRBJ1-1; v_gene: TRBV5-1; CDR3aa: CASSYPLAGNTEAFF
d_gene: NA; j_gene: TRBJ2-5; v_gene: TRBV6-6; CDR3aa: CASSQLWAETQYF
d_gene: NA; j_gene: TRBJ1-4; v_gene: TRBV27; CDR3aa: CASSLQGKGEKLFF
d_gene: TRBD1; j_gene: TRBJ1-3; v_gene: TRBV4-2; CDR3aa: CASSQEGTGTGNTIYF
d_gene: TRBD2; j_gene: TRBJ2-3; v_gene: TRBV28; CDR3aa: CASSYNGGTSVTDTQYF